The 8 T cell receptor beta chains below come from one sample, sequenced in a study of T-cell reconstitution after alpha-beta-depleted transplantation in children. Unique molecular identifiers were incorporated during preparation of the TCRbeta library. TCRdb called the PCR reads again in MiXCR, with one record for every CDR3 protein. The sample holds more than 450,000 distinct CDR3 sequences; approximately 20% are singletons and the top ten take about 3.1%. This material consisted of PBMCs from the stem cell graft donor, taken from the stem cell graft. The receptors were sampled from a human donor who donated a stem cell graft to a child with acute lymphoblastic leukemia.

The V and J genes are TRBV12-3 or TRBV12-4 and TRBJ1-3, with 12 bases lining up with TRBD1. There are 14 residues in the CDR3. V lost 3 bases and J lost 9; bases outside the gene matches: 3. CDR3: CASSFGTGGLTIYF. Written as DNA, the CDR3 is TGTGCCAGCAGTTTCGGGACAGGGGGCCTCACCATATATTTT.

This clonotype was observed a single time. The gene calls are TRBV20-1 and TRBJ2-4; TRBD2 aligns across 11 bases. The length of the CDR3 is 20 residues. Losses at the gene ends were 1 base for V and 0 bases for J; bases not matched to a gene: 14. Germline-derived CDR1 and CDR2 are DFQATT and SNEGSKA (reference sequence). The CDR3 sequence is CSARVPGGLAGPTAKNIQYF. CDR3 in DNA: TGCAGTGCTAGAGTCCCCGGCGGACTAGCGGGTCCGACAGCCAAAAACATTCAGTACTTC.

This clonotype has just a few counts. This sequence joins TRBV27 and TRBJ2-7; 8 positions agree with TRBD2. After removal of 6 bases from V and 5 bases from J, the junction contained 6 bases not matched to a gene. Germline values: CDR1 MNHEY, CDR2 SMNVEV (reference sequence). The CDR3 has 13 amino acids. The CDR3 DNA reads TGTGCCAGCAGCTGGACTAGCAGCCACGAGCAGTACTTC. Protein sequence: CASSWTSSHEQYF.

The CDR3 nucleotides read TGTGCCAGCAGCTCTACTAGCGGGGGACTGCAGTACTTC. Encoded protein: CASSSTSGGLQYF. V usage is TRBV5-5 and J usage is TRBJ2-7; 11 bases match TRBD2. The germline CDR1 and CDR2 sequences are SGHKS and YYEKEE (reference sequence). Trimming at V came to 3 bases and at J to 9 bases, leaving 5 bases not matched to a gene. This CDR3 has 13 amino acids.

This chain uses TRBV4-1 with TRBJ2-5; 11 nucleotides line up with TRBD2. The CDR3 is 16 amino acids. The germline V gene has CDR1 MGHRA and CDR2 YSYEKL. J lost 4 bases, V lost 3 bases, and 7 bases had no gene match. CDR3 sequence: CASSHLAGGPRETQYF. The CDR3 nucleotides are TGCGCCAGCAGCCATTTAGCGGGAGGGCCCAGAGAGACCCAGTACTTC.

Worth noting for this clonotype: This may come from a read error, since a much larger clone is one base off. This sequence joins TRBV13 and TRBJ2-7; D perhaps matches TRBD2 (5 bases). Germline-derived CDR1 and CDR2 are PRHDT and FYEKMQ (reference sequence). The CDR3 contains 14 residues. The DNA for the CDR3 is TGTGCCAGCAGCTCCGGACTGTTATCCTACGACCAGTACTTC. This codes for CASSSGLLSYDQYF.

V and J are TRBV18 and TRBJ2-1; TRBD2 matches at 10 bases. The germline V gene encodes CDR1 KGHSH and CDR2 LQKENI. The CDR3 runs to 18 residues. Trimming took 4 bases from V and 4 from J; bases not matched to a gene: 13. CDR3 DNA sequence: TGTGCCAGCTCACTCACCAGGCCCGGGACTAGCGCTTACAATGAGCAGTTCTTC. Translation: CASSLTRPGTSAYNEQFF.

The CDR3 nucleotides read TGTGCCTGGAGTGGGACAGGGGGCCAAGAGACCCAGTACTTC. Translation: CAWSGTGGQETQYF. The V and J genes are TRBV30 and TRBJ2-5; 10 nucleotides line up with TRBD1. Germline-derived CDR1 and CDR2 are GTSNPN and SVGIG (reference sequence). Germline trimming cut 1 base from V and 1 base from J; bases unmatched to any gene: 0. The CDR3 sequence is 14 residues long.